Sequencing of this TCR beta chain was carried out in a study of cytomegalovirus exposure and HLA in healthy donors. Findings and caveats of the study: There were 160 or so TCR beta chains listed as cytomegalovirus-associated.

Measured with immunoSEQ multiplex PCR; TCRdb has only the in-frame clones, and not every one. Of 150,000 to 200,000 clones in the sample, roughly 80% were seen once. The sample holds a few counts of this clone. Its antigen is not known. Per germline, CDR1 SSHAT and CDR2 FNYEAQ (reference sequence). This CDR3 contains 13 residues. The V end was cut by 3 bases, the J end by 4 bases, with 10 bases between. The sample consisted of PBMCs. The sequence derives from a man aged 25-45 years in good health and CMV-seropositive. V and J are TRBV7-7 and TRBJ2-7; D is ambiguous. The DNA for the CDR3 is TGTGCCAGCAGCTTTGGGCCCTTGTACGAGCAGTACTTC. Residues: CASSFGPLYEQYF.